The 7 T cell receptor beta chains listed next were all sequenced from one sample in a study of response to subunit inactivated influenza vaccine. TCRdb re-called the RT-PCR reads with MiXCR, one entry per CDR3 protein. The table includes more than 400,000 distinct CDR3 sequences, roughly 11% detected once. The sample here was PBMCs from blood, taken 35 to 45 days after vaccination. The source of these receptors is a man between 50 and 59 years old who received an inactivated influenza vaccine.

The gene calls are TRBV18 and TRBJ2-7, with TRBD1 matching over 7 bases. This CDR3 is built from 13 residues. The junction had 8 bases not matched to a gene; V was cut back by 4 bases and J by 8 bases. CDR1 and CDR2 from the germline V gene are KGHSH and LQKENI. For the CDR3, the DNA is TGTGCCAGCTCACTCGGCACAGGGGTTCAGCAGTACTTC. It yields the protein CASSLGTGVQQYF.

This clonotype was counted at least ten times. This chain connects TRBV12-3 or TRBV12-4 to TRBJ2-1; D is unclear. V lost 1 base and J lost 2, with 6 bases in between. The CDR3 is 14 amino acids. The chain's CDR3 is CASSLVSAYNEQFF. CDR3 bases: TGTGCCAGCAGTTTAGTTTCTGCCTACAATGAGCAGTTCTTC.

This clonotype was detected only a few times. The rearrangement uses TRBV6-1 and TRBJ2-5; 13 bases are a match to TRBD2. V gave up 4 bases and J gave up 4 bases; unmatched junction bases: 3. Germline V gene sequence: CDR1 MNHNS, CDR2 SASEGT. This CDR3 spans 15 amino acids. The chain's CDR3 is CASSVGLAGLETQYF. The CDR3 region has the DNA TGTGCCAGCAGTGTGGGACTAGCGGGGTTAGAGACCCAGTACTTC.

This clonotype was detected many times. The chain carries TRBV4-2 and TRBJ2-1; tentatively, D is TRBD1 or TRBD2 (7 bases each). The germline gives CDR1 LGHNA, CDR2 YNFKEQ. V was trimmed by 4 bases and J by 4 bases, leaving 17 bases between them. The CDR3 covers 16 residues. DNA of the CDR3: TGTGCCAGCAGCCGGGAGGGACAGCAGAAATACAATGAGCAGTTCTTC. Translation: CASSREGQQKYNEQFF.

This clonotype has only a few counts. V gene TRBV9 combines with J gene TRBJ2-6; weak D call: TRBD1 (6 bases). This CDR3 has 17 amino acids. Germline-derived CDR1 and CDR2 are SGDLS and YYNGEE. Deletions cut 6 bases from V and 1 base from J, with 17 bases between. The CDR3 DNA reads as TGTGCCAGCACGAATAAAAGTACAGGGTCTGGGGCCAACGTCCTGACTTTC. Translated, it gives CASTNKSTGSGANVLTF. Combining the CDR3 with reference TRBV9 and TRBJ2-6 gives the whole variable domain DSGVTQTPKHLITATGQRVTLRCSPRSGDLSVYWYQQSLDQGLQFLIQYYNGEERAKGNILERFSAQQFPDLHSELNLSSLELGDSALYFCASTNKSTGSGANVLTFGAGSRLTVL.

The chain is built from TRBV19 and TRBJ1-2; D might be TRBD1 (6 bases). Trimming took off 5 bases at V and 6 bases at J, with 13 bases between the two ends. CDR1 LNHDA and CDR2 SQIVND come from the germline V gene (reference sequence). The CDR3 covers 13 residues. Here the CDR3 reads CASSDGTPNGYTF. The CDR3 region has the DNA TGTGCCAGTAGTGACGGGACACCGAATGGCTACACCTTC.

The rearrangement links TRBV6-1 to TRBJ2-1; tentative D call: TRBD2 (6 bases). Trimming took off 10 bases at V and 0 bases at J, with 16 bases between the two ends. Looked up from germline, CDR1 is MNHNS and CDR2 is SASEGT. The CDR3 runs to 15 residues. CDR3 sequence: CATRFSGSSYNEQFF. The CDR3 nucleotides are TGTGCCACAAGGTTTAGCGGAAGCTCCTACAATGAGCAGTTCTTC.